This entry concerns a single TCR beta chain. What this receptor recognizes is not known. Qualities for individual bases were not recorded, and no much larger clone is one base off. For sequencing of the TCRbeta CDR3 region, genomic DNA was extracted from the sorted cells. The immunoSEQ Assay was used to sequence the TCRbeta CDR3 regions. TCRdb stores this immuneACCESS table with in-frame sequences only. Part of the clones is absent; in the studies checked, under half of the shortfall reflects unresolved V genes, and no reason is known for the rest. The sample table records more than 55,000 clones; 70% to 90% of these occur just once. In total, the top ten clones hold about 0.77% of the sample. The sample comes from a study of OX40 agonist ivuxolimab in advanced cancers. Concerning the study at large: The costimulatory receptor OX40 (CD134) was targeted by ivuxolimab, a fully human IgG2 agonistic monoclonal antibody. Intravenous ivuxolimab was administered to patients every 2 weeks at six dose levels: 0.01, 0.1, 0.3, 1.5, 3 and 10 mg/kg. Among the approximately 54 dose-escalation patients, 19 had hepatocellular carcinoma, about 15 melanoma, 9 renal cell carcinoma and 9 head and neck cancer. In the dose-escalation cohort, 82.7% of patients were male, and the mean age was approximately 60 years, with a range of about 20 to 79. Prior anti-PD-1, anti-PD-L1 or anti-CTLA-4 therapy was permitted, and approximately 39% of dose-escalation patients had received checkpoint inhibitors. Partial responses occurred in three dose-escalation patients: two with cutaneous melanoma and one with hepatocellular carcinoma. Peripheral TCRbeta sequencing was intended to test whether TCR sequence diversity was altered and clonal T-cell expansion was caused by ivuxolimab. The paper covers the monotherapy dose-escalation part of the phase I ivuxolimab trial, which included N ≈ 57 patients.

Patients with autoimmune disease history or receiving systemic immunosuppression were excluded from the trial. Peripheral blood for TCR sequencing was collected from all dose cohorts at baseline, on cycle 4 day 1, and on cycle 7 day 1. Samples came from an open-label, multicenter, first-in-human phase I dose-escalation trial of ivuxolimab. Adults with locally advanced or metastatic melanoma, renal cell, hepatocellular, or head and neck squamous cell carcinoma were enrolled in the trial. Before TCR sequencing, CD4+ T cells and CD8+ T cells were sorted from peripheral blood as separate populations. CDR1 SGHVS and CDR2 FNYEAQ are derived from the germline V gene. From the cysteine up to the phenylalanine, the CDR3 has a length of 16 residues. The DNA shown is the 48-base CDR3, in frame from base 1. Trimming at the junction amounts to 5 bases on V and 6 bases on J, and the germline ends lie 19 bases apart.

Findings and caveats that apply to the study as a whole: Low levels of normalized T-cell clonal expansion were also seen in some patients who did not respond. In the 0.1-3.0 mg/kg groups, partial responders were among the patients with the lowest normalized peripheral clonal expansion, particularly in CD8+ T cells. Which antigens the clonally expanded peripheral T cells were specific for was not determined. After ivuxolimab, expanded clones were on average more numerous among CD8+ T cells than among CD4+ T cells. At doses of 0.1 to 3.0 mg/kg, clonal expansion of both CD4+ and CD8+ T cells in blood was seen between baseline and week 6.

This TCR was sampled from an adult with an advanced solid tumor such as melanoma, head and neck, liver or kidney cancer. This chain is built from TRBV7-6 and TRBJ2-2, with no reliable assignment of the D segment. The sample consisted of CD4+ or CD8+ T cells sorted from blood, taken in a trial of the OX40 agonist ivuxolimab. The CDR3 protein sequence reads: CASSREVTGSPGELFF. The nucleotides are TGTGCCAGCAGCCGCGAGGTGACGGGTAGTCCCGGGGAGCTGTTTTTT.